This entry lists 22 T cell receptor beta chains sequenced from one sample in a study of shared clonotypes between healthy human individuals. Method: immunoSEQ multiplex PCR; TCRdb's copy keeps in-frame clones and lacks some. This sample carries some 2,500,000 clones, 85% to 95% of them seen once, and the ten largest clones take 0.3% to 0.45%. Material for sequencing was naive CD4+ T cells from PBMCs. The subset denotes: CD45RA+ positively selected. These receptors all come from a man in his late teens or twenties in good health. Some clones in this sample may be carry-over from other donors' samples.

The chain couples TRBV5-6 to TRBJ2-3, with unresolved D. The CDR3 has 14 residues. The V and J ends lost 1 base and 1 base respectively, with 7 bases between them. Germline V lookup: CDR1 SGHDT, CDR2 YYEEEE. CDR3 DNA: TGTGCCAGCAGCTTGTCCCAACGCACAGATACGCAGTATTTT. It specifies CASSLSQRTDTQYF.

The rearrangement links TRBV7-2 to TRBJ2-7; a weak D match, TRBD1 (7 bases). Germline V gene sequence: CDR1 SGHTA, CDR2 FQGNSA. V was clipped by 5 bases and J by 3 bases, with 14 bases between them. The CDR3 has 14 amino acids. In nucleotides, the CDR3 is TGTGCCAGCAGCCGAAGACAGGGACTCTACGAGCAGTACTTC. Its translation is CASSRRQGLYEQYF. Combining the CDR3 with reference TRBV7-2 and TRBJ2-7 gives the whole variable domain GAGVSQSPSNKVTEKGKDVELRCDPISGHTALYWYRQSLGQGLEFLIYFQGNSAPDKSGLPSDRFSAERTGGSVSTLTIQRTQQEDSAVYLCASSRRQGLYEQYFGPGTRLTVT.

J is TRBJ2-5 and V is TRBV19; no firm D call. V gave up 6 bases and J gave up 4 bases, with 9 bases separating them. The germline V gene has CDR1 LNHDA and CDR2 SQIVND (reference sequence). The CDR3 is made up of 12 amino acids. CDR3 DNA: TGTGCCAGTAGCGCAGGTGCAGAGACCCAGTACTTC. This codes for CASSAGAETQYF.

This clone came up once. The gene calls are TRBV11-2 and TRBJ1-2; TRBD1 might be the D (6 bases). Trimming pared 5 bases from V and 4 bases from J, leaving 14 bases between. CDR3 length: 14 residues. Germline V CDR1 and CDR2: SGHAT, FQNNGV. This CDR3 is CASSPYRAVYGYTF. The CDR3 nucleotides are TGTGCCAGCAGCCCATACAGGGCAGTCTATGGCTACACCTTC.

Comments on this clone: This sample includes further DNA sequences coding for the same CDR3. The chain links TRBV5-1 to TRBJ2-1; tentatively, D is TRBD1 (5 bases). The CDR3 is 14 amino acids. CDR1 and CDR2 (germline): SGHRS, YFSETQ. V lost 5 bases and J 5 bases, leaving 14 bases between the germline ends. CDR3 bases: TGCGCCAGCAGTTTAGACAGTAGGAACAATGAGCAGTTCTTC. It translates to CASSLDSRNNEQFF. Full variable domain (remainder filled in from reference TRBV5-1 and TRBJ2-1): KAGVTQTPRYLIKTRGQQVTLSCSPISGHRSVSWYQQTPGQGLQFLFEYFSETQRNKGNFPGRFSGRQFSNSRSEMNVSTLELGDSALYLCASSLDSRNNEQFFGPGTRLTVL.

V usage is TRBV5-1 and J usage is TRBJ2-7; D possibly corresponds to TRBD1 (6 bases). The CDR3 runs to 15 residues. Germline V gene sequence: CDR1 SGHRS, CDR2 YFSETQ. Trimming stripped 2 bases from V and 2 bases from J, with 14 bases between. The CDR3 spells CASSFTGTNAYEQYF. The CDR3 nucleotides are TGCGCCAGCAGCTTTACCGGGACAAACGCCTACGAGCAGTACTTC.

As concerns this clone: Other DNA variants within this sample encode the same CDR3. V is TRBV7-3 and J is TRBJ2-5; no firm D call. The germline V gene has CDR1 SGHTA and CDR2 FQGTGA. V lost 2 bases to trimming and J lost 4 bases, with 8 bases between them. This CDR3 spans 13 amino acids. The CDR3 sequence: CASSLLVSETQYF. The CDR3 region has the DNA TGTGCCAGCAGCTTATTGGTGTCAGAGACCCAGTACTTC.

The rearrangement links TRBV7-2 to TRBJ2-1; a weak D match, TRBD2 (5 bases). The CDR3 totals 15 residues. V dropped 3 bases and J dropped 8 bases, with 17 bases sitting between them. CDR1 is SGHTA, CDR2 FQGNSA, per germline. Written as DNA, the CDR3 is TGTGCCAGCAGCTTCTCCTCCGCAGGAGGCGATGAGCAGTTCTTC. Translated, it gives CASSFSSAGGDEQFF. The full variable domain, with the rest looked up from reference TRBV7-2 and TRBJ2-1, is GAGVSQSPSNKVTEKGKDVELRCDPISGHTALYWYRQSLGQGLEFLIYFQGNSAPDKSGLPSDRFSAERTGGSVSTLTIQRTQQEDSAVYLCASSFSSAGGDEQFFGPGTRLTVL.

This clone has just one count. V usage is TRBV10-3 and J usage is TRBJ1-1; D may be TRBD1 (5 bases). V was pared by 1 base and J by 2 bases, with 20 bases between. Germline V gene data show CDR1 as ENHRY and CDR2 as SYGVKD. The length of the CDR3 is 18 residues. CDR3 DNA: TGTGCCATCAGTGAGTTACGGGGAGGGGTCGGGGTAAACACTGAAGCTTTCTTT. This sequence encodes CAISELRGGVGVNTEAFF.

This clone was counted a single time. The V call is TRBV6-4, the J call TRBJ1-2; TRBD1 agrees at 8 bases. Trimming cost V 4 bases and J 8 bases; bases outside gene matches: 15. This CDR3 comprises 16 residues. Germline CDR1 MRHNA, CDR2 SNTAGT. For the CDR3, the DNA is TGTGCCAGCAGTGCGTTCGGACAGGGAAGTACTCTGGGCTACACCTTC. Translated: CASSAFGQGSTLGYTF.

In its sample, this clone was seen a few times. This chain connects TRBV25-1 to TRBJ1-1; weak D call: TRBD1 (6 bases). Germline CDR1 is MGHDK and CDR2 is SYGVNS. Trimming shortened V by 2 bases and J by 0 bases, and 10 bases separated the two germline ends. This CDR3 spans 15 amino acids. CDR3 bases: TGTGCCAGCAGTGAAGGGGGGGCTGTGAACACTGAAGCTTTCTTT. It translates to CASSEGGAVNTEAFF.

This clone was detected only once. The chain is built from TRBV29-1 and TRBJ2-5; 7 nucleotides line up with TRBD1. The end of the DNA aligns better with TRBJ2-7, so the J call may be wrong. CDR1 is SQVTM and CDR2 is ANQGSEA in the germline V gene. This CDR3 contains 13 residues. The CDR3 here is CSGWDRNSYEQYF. The CDR3 nucleotides read TGCAGCGGGTGGGACAGAAACTCCTACGAGCAGTACTTC.

The chain employs TRBV18 and TRBJ1-5, with a tentative D call TRBD1 (6 bases). V lost 3 bases to trimming and J lost 5 bases, with 11 bases between them. Germline values: CDR1 KGHSH, CDR2 LQKENI. CDR3 size: 14 residues. The CDR3 loop reads CASSPPGQYQPQHF. For the CDR3, the DNA is TGTGCCAGCTCACCGCCGGGACAATATCAGCCCCAGCATTTT.

The chain combines TRBV7-9 with TRBJ2-2, with TRBD2 matching 12 bases. J lost 1 base, V lost 5 bases, and 11 bases had no gene match. The germline CDR1 and CDR2 sequences are SEHNR and FQNEAQ (reference sequence). This CDR3 comprises 19 residues. This CDR3 reads CASSLGTSGPPGNTGELFF. The CDR3 coding sequence is TGTGCCAGCAGCCTAGGGACTAGCGGGCCCCCTGGGAACACCGGGGAGCTGTTTTTT.

The rearrangement uses TRBV9 and TRBJ2-3; perhaps TRBD2 as D (7 bases). The CDR3 contains 16 residues. The germline V gene encodes CDR1 SGDLS and CDR2 YYNGEE. Deletions cut 4 bases from V and 5 bases from J, with 20 bases between. CDR3 sequence reads: CASSSMGGQVGDTQYF. The CDR3, as DNA: TGTGCCAGCAGCTCAATGGGGGGGCAAGTTGGAGATACGCAGTATTTT. The complete variable domain, with remaining parts taken from reference TRBV9 and TRBJ2-3, reads DSGVTQTPKHLITATGQRVTLRCSPRSGDLSVYWYQQSLDQGLQFLIQYYNGEERAKGNILERFSAQQFPDLHSELNLSSLELGDSALYFCASSSMGGQVGDTQYFGPGTRLTVL.

The J gene is TRBJ2-3, the V gene TRBV5-4; D is unresolved. Germline CDR1 and CDR2: SGHNT and YYREEE (reference sequence). V lost 0 bases, J lost 4 bases, and 9 bases lay in between. CDR3 length: 14 amino acids. The CDR3 sequence: CASSLALYADTQYF. The CDR3 region has the DNA TGTGCCAGCAGCTTGGCCCTTTATGCAGATACGCAGTATTTT.

The J gene is TRBJ2-7, the V gene TRBV20-1; no firm D call. The CDR3 has 10 amino acids. CDR1 and CDR2 from the germline V gene are DFQATT and SNEGSKA (reference sequence). V lost 8 bases and J lost 3, with 8 bases in between. CDR3 amino acids: CSSIGYEQYF. DNA of the CDR3: TGCAGTTCGATTGGCTACGAGCAGTACTTC.

Comments on this clone: Other DNA sequences in the same sample also yield this CDR3. The chain couples TRBV28 to TRBJ2-1; D is uncertain. The CDR3 has 11 amino acids. CDR1 and CDR2 (germline): MDHEN, SYDVKM. The V end lost 5 bases, the J end lost 7 bases, and 6 bases lay between the germline ends. The CDR3 sequence: CASSPLNEQFF. In nucleotides, the CDR3 is TGTGCCAGCAGTCCTCTGAATGAGCAGTTCTTC.

This clone was seen just once. This chain uses TRBV27 with TRBJ2-1; D perhaps matches TRBD2 (6 bases). The CDR3 sequence is 16 residues long. The germline V gene has CDR1 MNHEY and CDR2 SMNVEV (reference sequence). The germline V and J ends were trimmed by 1 base and 2 bases, with 12 bases remaining between them. The CDR3 sequence: CASSLFRGTAYNEQFF. The CDR3 bases are TGTGCCAGCAGTTTATTCCGGGGGACGGCCTACAATGAGCAGTTCTTC.

The rearrangement links TRBV5-1 to TRBJ2-5; D gene ambiguous. Looked up from germline, CDR1 is SGHRS and CDR2 is YFSETQ. CDR3 size: 14 residues. V shed 2 bases and J shed 3 bases, with 11 bases lying between them. The CDR3 is CASSFARPKETQYF. In nucleotides, the CDR3 is TGCGCCAGCAGCTTCGCCAGACCGAAAGAGACCCAGTACTTC.

J is TRBJ2-3 and V is TRBV11-2; TRBD2 matches 12 bases. V lost 0 bases to trimming and J lost 4 bases; unmatched junction nucleotides: 5. This CDR3 is 17 amino acids long. Germline assignment: CDR1 SGHAT and CDR2 FQNNGV. The CDR3 sequence is CASSLERLAGVADTQYF. The CDR3 DNA sequence: TGTGCCAGCAGCTTAGAGAGACTAGCGGGAGTGGCAGATACGCAGTATTTT.

This sequence joins TRBV5-1 and TRBJ1-1, with TRBD1 matching over 7 bases. CDR3 length equals 15 residues. CDR1 is SGHRS, CDR2 YFSETQ, per germline. The V and J ends lost 4 bases and 3 bases, in that order; junction bases with no gene match: 9. The CDR3: CASSRTGFGDTEAFF. CDR3 nucleotide sequence: TGCGCCAGCAGCAGGACAGGATTCGGGGACACTGAAGCTTTCTTT.